The clone carrying this TCR beta chain was counted between two and nine times. This sample's TCRbeta library carried unique molecular identifier barcodes. MiXCR, run by TCRdb on the PCR reads, gives a single entry per CDR3 protein. The sample has about 610,000 distinct CDR3 sequences, 10% seen once. The data stem from a study of T-cell reconstitution after alpha-beta-depleted transplantation in children. The CDR3 loop spans 16 amino acids. The trim removed 3 bases at V and 10 bases at J, leaving 14 bases unmatched. The germline CDR1 and CDR2 sequences are SGHRS and YFSETQ. The sample consisted of PBMCs from the stem cell graft donor, taken from the stem cell graft. This receptor was obtained from a human donor who donated a stem cell graft to a child with acute myeloid leukemia. The rearrangement links TRBV5-1 to TRBJ2-1; 9 bases line up with TRBD2. CDR3 sequence reads: CASSSSPLAGSGEQFF. The CDR3, as DNA: TGCGCCAGCAGCTCCTCCCCTCTAGCGGGGTCGGGGGAGCAGTTCTTC.